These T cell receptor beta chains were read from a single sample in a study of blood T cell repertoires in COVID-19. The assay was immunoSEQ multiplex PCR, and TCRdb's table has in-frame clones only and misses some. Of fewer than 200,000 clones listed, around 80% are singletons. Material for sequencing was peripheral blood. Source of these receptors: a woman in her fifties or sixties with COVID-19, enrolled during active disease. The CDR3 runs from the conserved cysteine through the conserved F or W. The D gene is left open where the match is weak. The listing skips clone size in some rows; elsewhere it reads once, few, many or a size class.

CDR3nt: TGTGCCAGCAGTGAGATAGGGACTAGCAAGTTCTTC; CDR3aa: CASSEIGTSKFF; abundance: NA; j_gene: TRBJ2-1; v_gene: TRBV25-1; d_gene: TRBD2
CDR3nt: TGTGCCAGCAGTATACAGGGGGAAGAGACCCAGTACTTC; CDR3aa: CASSIQGEETQYF; abundance: few; j_gene: TRBJ2-5; v_gene: TRBV9; d_gene: TRBD1
CDR3nt: TGTGCCAGCAGTTACTCGCTAGCGGGAGTGGTAGATACGCAGTATTTT; CDR3aa: CASSYSLAGVVDTQYF; abundance: NA; j_gene: TRBJ2-3; v_gene: TRBV6-2/TRBV6-3; d_gene: TRBD2
CDR3nt: TGTGCCAGCAGCTTAAGGGCAGGGTCGAATGGCTACACCTTC; CDR3aa: CASSLRAGSNGYTF; abundance: NA; j_gene: TRBJ1-2; v_gene: TRBV7-3; d_gene: NA
CDR3nt: TGCAGCGTTGAAGATCGTGCGCAGGGTCCTGGAAACACCATATATTTT; CDR3aa: CSVEDRAQGPGNTIYF; abundance: NA; j_gene: TRBJ1-3; v_gene: TRBV29-1; d_gene: NA
CDR3nt: TGTGCCAGCAGCTCGGGACAGGGGATAGTTGAGCAGTTCTTC; CDR3aa: CASSSGQGIVEQFF; abundance: NA; j_gene: TRBJ2-1; v_gene: TRBV11-2; d_gene: TRBD1
CDR3nt: TGTGCCAGCAGCCGAGGGTGGAACACCGGGGAGCTGTTTTTT; CDR3aa: CASSRGWNTGELFF; abundance: NA; j_gene: TRBJ2-2; v_gene: TRBV11-1; d_gene: NA
CDR3nt: TGTGCCAGCAGACGGGACTCCCAAGAGACCCAGTACTTC; CDR3aa: CASRRDSQETQYF; abundance: once; j_gene: TRBJ2-5; v_gene: TRBV13; d_gene: NA
CDR3nt: TGTGCCAGCAGCTTATTGTTCCGCGGGGACAGGGGTTTACATGAGCAGTTCTTC; CDR3aa: CASSLLFRGDRGLHEQFF; abundance: NA; j_gene: TRBJ2-1; v_gene: TRBV7-9; d_gene: TRBD1
CDR3nt: TGCAGCGTTGTATGGACCTCGGGGGAGCCCCAGCATTTT; CDR3aa: CSVVWTSGEPQHF; abundance: NA; j_gene: TRBJ1-5; v_gene: TRBV29-1; d_gene: NA
CDR3nt: TGCGCCAGCAGCTTTGGCCGGACTAGCAGGTGGGAGGATGAGCAGTTCTTC; CDR3aa: CASSFGRTSRWEDEQFF; abundance: NA; j_gene: TRBJ2-1; v_gene: TRBV5-1; d_gene: TRBD2
CDR3nt: TGTGCCAGCAGTTCAGGAGGCCTGGGACACTCTAGCAATCAGCCCCAGCATTTT; CDR3aa: CASSSGGLGHSSNQPQHF; abundance: few; j_gene: TRBJ1-5; v_gene: TRBV27; d_gene: NA
CDR3nt: TGTGCCAGCAGTTACTCGGCCAGCTATGGCTACACCTTC; CDR3aa: CASSYSASYGYTF; abundance: NA; j_gene: TRBJ1-2; v_gene: TRBV6-6; d_gene: NA
CDR3nt: TGTGCCAGCAGGCCAGGACAAGAGACCCAGTACTTC; CDR3aa: CASRPGQETQYF; abundance: NA; j_gene: TRBJ2-5; v_gene: TRBV6-5; d_gene: NA
CDR3nt: TGTGCCAGCAGCCTGATCTCAGGGGAGACTGAAGCTTTCTTT; CDR3aa: CASSLISGETEAFF; abundance: NA; j_gene: TRBJ1-1; v_gene: TRBV3-1/TRBV3-2; d_gene: NA
CDR3nt: TGTGCCAGCAGCTTACTTTCGGGGGGGCCGGAGACCCAGTACTTC; CDR3aa: CASSLLSGGPETQYF; abundance: NA; j_gene: TRBJ2-5; v_gene: TRBV7-9; d_gene: TRBD2
CDR3nt: TGTGCCAGCAGCGCTCTGACCATGAGAAGCGGCACTGAAGCTTTCTTT; CDR3aa: CASSALTMRSGTEAFF; abundance: NA; j_gene: TRBJ1-1; v_gene: TRBV7-6; d_gene: NA
CDR3nt: TGTGCCAGCTCACCCGACAGGGCGGATGGCTACACCTTC; CDR3aa: CASSPDRADGYTF; abundance: NA; j_gene: TRBJ1-2; v_gene: TRBV18; d_gene: TRBD1
CDR3nt: TGTGCCACCAGCAGAGATCCCCCGCACGGGGTTCTCTCCTACGAGCAGTACTTC; CDR3aa: CATSRDPPHGVLSYEQYF; abundance: NA; j_gene: TRBJ2-7; v_gene: TRBV15; d_gene: NA
CDR3nt: TGCGCCAGCAGCTTGGGGCCAGGGGGCTCTGGAAACACCATATATTTT; CDR3aa: CASSLGPGGSGNTIYF; abundance: NA; j_gene: TRBJ1-3; v_gene: TRBV5-1; d_gene: TRBD1
CDR3nt: TGTGCCAGCAGCTTAGGGTGGACTAGCGGGACCCATCAAGAGACCCAGTACTTC; CDR3aa: CASSLGWTSGTHQETQYF; abundance: once; j_gene: TRBJ2-5; v_gene: TRBV7-2; d_gene: TRBD2
CDR3nt: TGTGCCAGCAGTTGGGGGACAGGGAGAAGCACTGAAGCTTTCTTT; CDR3aa: CASSWGTGRSTEAFF; abundance: NA; j_gene: TRBJ1-1; v_gene: TRBV6-2/TRBV6-3; d_gene: TRBD1
CDR3nt: TGTGCTAGTGGTTTGGGGTGGGAGAATGAGCAGTTCTTC; CDR3aa: CASGLGWENEQFF; abundance: NA; j_gene: TRBJ2-1; v_gene: TRBV12-5; d_gene: NA
CDR3nt: TGTGCCAGTAGTAGACTAACTAGCCGCTACAATGAGCAGTTCTTC; CDR3aa: CASSRLTSRYNEQFF; abundance: few; j_gene: TRBJ2-1; v_gene: TRBV19; d_gene: NA
CDR3nt: TGTGCCAGCAGCCCGGGTCGCGCAGGGGGCCGTGGCTACACCTTC; CDR3aa: CASSPGRAGGRGYTF; abundance: NA; j_gene: TRBJ1-2; v_gene: TRBV7-2; d_gene: TRBD1
CDR3nt: TGTGCCAGCAGTCCCCAACGGGAGCAGTATTTT; CDR3aa: CASSPQREQYF; abundance: NA; j_gene: TRBJ2-3; v_gene: TRBV28; d_gene: NA
CDR3nt: TGTGCCAGCAGCGTTACCCCGGGGACTGAAGCTTTCTTT; CDR3aa: CASSVTPGTEAFF; abundance: NA; j_gene: TRBJ1-1; v_gene: TRBV7-3; d_gene: NA
CDR3nt: TGTGCCAGCAGTTTGACTAGCCGGAGAGATACGCAGTATTTT; CDR3aa: CASSLTSRRDTQYF; abundance: NA; j_gene: TRBJ2-3; v_gene: TRBV28; d_gene: TRBD2
CDR3nt: TGTGCCAGCAGCTTAGGCAGAAACACCGGGGAGCTGTTTTTT; CDR3aa: CASSLGRNTGELFF; abundance: few; j_gene: TRBJ2-2; v_gene: TRBV7-3; d_gene: NA
CDR3nt: TGTGCCAGCAAAGGGGGTCTAACTGAAGCTTTCTTT; CDR3aa: CASKGGLTEAFF; abundance: NA; j_gene: TRBJ1-1; v_gene: TRBV6-5; d_gene: NA
CDR3nt: TGCGCCAGCAGATCCGGTGAGGGACTAGCGGGCCCAAAAGATGAGCAGTTCTTC; CDR3aa: CASRSGEGLAGPKDEQFF; abundance: NA; j_gene: TRBJ2-1; v_gene: TRBV10-2; d_gene: TRBD2
CDR3nt: TGTGCCAGCAGCTTATCGGGGTCTAGAAATGAAAAACTGTTTTTT; CDR3aa: CASSLSGSRNEKLFF; abundance: NA; j_gene: TRBJ1-4; v_gene: TRBV11-2; d_gene: NA
CDR3nt: TGTGCCAGCAGCTCACATCGGACAGCGCAGAGCGGAATAGCAACTAATGAAAAACTGTTTTTT; CDR3aa: CASSSHRTAQSGIATNEKLFF; abundance: NA; j_gene: TRBJ1-4; v_gene: TRBV27; d_gene: NA
CDR3nt: TGTGCCTGGAGTGCCGGGACACCCTTTTTGGCCGGGGCCAACGTCCTGACTTTC; CDR3aa: CAWSAGTPFLAGANVLTF; abundance: NA; j_gene: TRBJ2-6; v_gene: TRBV30; d_gene: NA
CDR3nt: TGTGCCAGCAGTTACCTAGCGGGAGGGAGTGATACGCAGTATTTT; CDR3aa: CASSYLAGGSDTQYF; abundance: once; j_gene: TRBJ2-3; v_gene: TRBV6-5; d_gene: TRBD2
CDR3nt: TGTGCCAGCAGCTTAAGCAGGGGGAGCAATCAGCCCCAGCATTTT; CDR3aa: CASSLSRGSNQPQHF; abundance: NA; j_gene: TRBJ1-5; v_gene: TRBV11-2; d_gene: TRBD1
CDR3nt: TGTGCCAGCAGCTTAGGGGGGGACAATGAGCAGTTCTTC; CDR3aa: CASSLGGDNEQFF; abundance: NA; j_gene: TRBJ2-1; v_gene: TRBV9; d_gene: NA
CDR3nt: TGTGCCAGCAGTTCGGTTAGAGGGGGCGGTGAGCAGTTCTTC; CDR3aa: CASSSVRGGGEQFF; abundance: NA; j_gene: TRBJ2-1; v_gene: TRBV2; d_gene: TRBD1
CDR3nt: TGTGCCATCAGCGCCGGCGGCCACGATAGCTCCTACAATGAGCAGTTCTTC; CDR3aa: CAISAGGHDSSYNEQFF; abundance: many; j_gene: TRBJ2-1; v_gene: TRBV10-3; d_gene: NA
CDR3nt: TGTGCCAGCCAGGGGCAGGGAGACGAAAAACTGTTTTTT; CDR3aa: CASQGQGDEKLFF; abundance: NA; j_gene: TRBJ1-4; v_gene: TRBV18; d_gene: NA
CDR3nt: TGCGCCAGCAGCCCAATTGTACAGGGGGCATACGAGCAGTACTTC; CDR3aa: CASSPIVQGAYEQYF; abundance: NA; j_gene: TRBJ2-7; v_gene: TRBV4-1; d_gene: TRBD1
CDR3nt: TGTGCCAGCTCACGGAACAGCATACTTGAAGCTTTCTTT; CDR3aa: CASSRNSILEAFF; abundance: NA; j_gene: TRBJ1-1; v_gene: TRBV18; d_gene: NA
CDR3nt: TGCAGCGTTGAACACGGGACAGGGGGCTATGGCTACACCTTC; CDR3aa: CSVEHGTGGYGYTF; abundance: NA; j_gene: TRBJ1-2; v_gene: TRBV29-1; d_gene: TRBD1
CDR3nt: TGTGCCAGCAGTTACTCCGGAGGAAAACTGTTTTTT; CDR3aa: CASSYSGGKLFF; abundance: once; j_gene: TRBJ1-4; v_gene: TRBV6-6; d_gene: NA
CDR3nt: TGTGCCAGCAGCCCCGGACAGGGGATCACAGATACGCAGTATTTT; CDR3aa: CASSPGQGITDTQYF; abundance: NA; j_gene: TRBJ2-3; v_gene: TRBV7-9; d_gene: TRBD1
CDR3nt: TGTGCCAGCAGCTCCTTCCCGAGGGTTTGGGGGGAAGAGACCCAGTACTTC; CDR3aa: CASSSFPRVWGEETQYF; abundance: many; j_gene: TRBJ2-5; v_gene: TRBV7-2; d_gene: NA
CDR3nt: TGTGCCAGCAGTGGCAGTCTCCCTGGGGCCAACGTCCTGACTTTC; CDR3aa: CASSGSLPGANVLTF; abundance: NA; j_gene: TRBJ2-6; v_gene: TRBV2; d_gene: NA
CDR3nt: TGTGCCAGCAGCCTTCGGGGGGGCTATGGCTACACCTTC; CDR3aa: CASSLRGGYGYTF; abundance: NA; j_gene: TRBJ1-2; v_gene: TRBV3-1/TRBV3-2; d_gene: NA
CDR3nt: TGTGCCAGCAGTTTAACGGCATCGGGGGGCAGCATTCAGTACTTC; CDR3aa: CASSLTASGGSIQYF; abundance: NA; j_gene: TRBJ2-4; v_gene: TRBV28; d_gene: NA
CDR3nt: TGCGCCAGCAGCTTGGAGGATTCCAGCAGGGACGAGCAGTACTTC; CDR3aa: CASSLEDSSRDEQYF; abundance: NA; j_gene: TRBJ2-7; v_gene: TRBV5-1; d_gene: NA